The T cell receptor beta chain described here comes from a study of CD8+CD57+ T cells in acquired aplastic anemia. Overall study context: Average DNA yield from sorted CD4+ and CD8+ cells was around 3.2 ug.

Points from the study as a whole: With respect to CD8+ Simpson's diversity, patients and controls did not differ significantly.

Genomic DNA provided the template from which TCR beta VDJ and CDR3 profiles were obtained. TCRdb used MiXCR to reprocess the reads, holding one entry per CDR3 protein. In the table there are about 180,000 distinct CDR3 sequences, 47% of which are singletons. The table lists this clonotype with many counts. The antigen is unknown. Only patients with CD8+CD57+ cell expansion on flow cytometry were chosen for sequencing. Everyone among the patients had severe acquired aplastic anemia. Sequenced sample: sorted CD4+, CD8+, or CD8+CD57+ T cells (not recorded which) from PBMCs. This TCR was recovered from a human donor with aplastic anemia.

CDR3 DNA: TGCAGCGGGACGGAACTAGGATTCACAGATACGCAGTATTTT. Translated, it gives CSGTELGFTDTQYF. V is TRBV29-1 and J is TRBJ2-3; D possibly corresponds to TRBD2 (5 bases). V dropped 7 bases and J dropped 2 bases, with 16 bases sitting between them. The CDR3 loop spans 14 amino acids. Germline CDR1 and CDR2: SQVTM and ANQGSEA.